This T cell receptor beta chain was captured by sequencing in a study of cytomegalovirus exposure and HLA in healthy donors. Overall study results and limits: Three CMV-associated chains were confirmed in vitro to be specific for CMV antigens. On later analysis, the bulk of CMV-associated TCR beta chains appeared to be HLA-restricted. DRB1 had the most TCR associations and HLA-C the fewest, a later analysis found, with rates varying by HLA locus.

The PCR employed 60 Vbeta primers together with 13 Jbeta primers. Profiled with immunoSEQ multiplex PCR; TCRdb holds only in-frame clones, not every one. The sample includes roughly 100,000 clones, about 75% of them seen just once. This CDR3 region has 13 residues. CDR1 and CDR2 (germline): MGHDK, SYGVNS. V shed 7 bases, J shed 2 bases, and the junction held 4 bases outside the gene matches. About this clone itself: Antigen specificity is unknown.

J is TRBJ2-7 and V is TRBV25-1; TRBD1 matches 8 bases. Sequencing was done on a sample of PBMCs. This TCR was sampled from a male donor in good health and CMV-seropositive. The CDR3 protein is CASKGQATYEQYF. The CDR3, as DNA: TGTGCCAGCAAGGGACAGGCGACCTACGAGCAGTACTTC.